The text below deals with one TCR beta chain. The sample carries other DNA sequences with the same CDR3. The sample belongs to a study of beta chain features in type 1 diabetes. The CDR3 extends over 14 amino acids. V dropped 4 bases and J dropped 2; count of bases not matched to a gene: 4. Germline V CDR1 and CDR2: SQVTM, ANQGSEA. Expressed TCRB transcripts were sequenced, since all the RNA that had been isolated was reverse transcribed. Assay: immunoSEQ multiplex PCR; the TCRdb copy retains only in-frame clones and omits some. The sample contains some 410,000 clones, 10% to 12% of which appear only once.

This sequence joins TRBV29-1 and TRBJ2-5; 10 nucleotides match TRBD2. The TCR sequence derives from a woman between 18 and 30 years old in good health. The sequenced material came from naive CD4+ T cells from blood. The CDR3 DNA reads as TGCAGCGTTGGAGCGGGGGGGCAACAAGAGACCCAGTACTTC. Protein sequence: CSVGAGGQQETQYF.